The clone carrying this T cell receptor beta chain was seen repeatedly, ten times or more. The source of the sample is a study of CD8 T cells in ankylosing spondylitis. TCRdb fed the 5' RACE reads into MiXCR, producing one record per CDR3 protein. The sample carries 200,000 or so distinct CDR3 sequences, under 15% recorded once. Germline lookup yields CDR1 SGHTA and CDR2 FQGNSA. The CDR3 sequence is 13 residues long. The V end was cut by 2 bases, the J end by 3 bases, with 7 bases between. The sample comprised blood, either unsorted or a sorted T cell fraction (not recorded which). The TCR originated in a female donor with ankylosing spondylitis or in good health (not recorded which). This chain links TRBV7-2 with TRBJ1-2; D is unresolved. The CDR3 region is CASSLMDDYGYTF. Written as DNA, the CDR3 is TGTGCCAGCAGCTTAATGGATGACTATGGCTACACCTTC.